This TCR beta chain was sequenced during a study of shared clonotypes between healthy human individuals. The wider study: CD8 memory received one plate per donor, CD8 naive two, CD4 memory three and CD4 naive three.

Libraries were prepared by immunoSEQ multiplex PCR; TCRdb keeps only in-frame clonotypes and omits some of them. This sample has 500,000 to 550,000 clones, with approximately 95% found just once. Whole-study results and caveats: About 5% of naive CD4 clonotypes were common to a few donors.

To note about this clone: The antigen is undetermined.

There were no recent acute infections or vaccinations among the donors, who were healthy HIV-negative adults. The CDR3 has 11 residues. Between the trimmed V and J ends, which lost 5 bases and 11 bases, there was a span of 12 bases. Germline V gives CDR1 SEHNR, CDR2 FQNEAQ (reference sequence). The TCR originated in a woman in her twenties or thirties in good health. Sequences were obtained from naive CD4+ T cells sorted from blood. Sample subset: CD45RA+ positively selected. The V call is TRBV7-9, the J call TRBJ1-1; no clear D gene. The CDR3 DNA follows: TGTGCCAGCAGCACCACCGTGGAGGCTTTCTTT. Amino acids: CASSTTVEAFF.